A selection of T cell receptor beta chains follows, all from one sample in a study of cytomegalovirus exposure and HLA in healthy donors. The method was immunoSEQ multiplex PCR; TCRdb's version includes in-frame clones alone and lacks a portion of them. The table lists tens of thousands of clones, roughly 70% of them singletons. Sequencing was performed on PBMCs. These receptor sequences come from a man aged 55 to 70 in good health and CMV-seropositive. Both conserved end residues are part of each CDR3. A D gene is named only where the DNA matches it firmly. Clone size is given for some rows only: seen once, a few or many times, or a class if the clone is expanded.

v_call	d_call	clone_size	j_call	cdr3_nt	cdr3_aa
TRBV15	TRBD1	NA	TRBJ2-7	TGTGCCACCAGCAGAGAAGGGTCGGGCGAAGGGGGCCCGACCTACGAGCAGTACTTC	CATSREGSGEGGPTYEQYF
TRBV7-9	NA	NA	TRBJ2-1	TGTTCCAGCAGCTTGGACGCTAGCGAGGCGTTCTTC	CSSSLDASEAFF
TRBV18	TRBD1	NA	TRBJ2-7	TGTGCCAGCTCACCACAAGGGACAGGCTTTTCCTACGAGCAGTACTTC	CASSPQGTGFSYEQYF
TRBV19	NA	NA	TRBJ2-1	TGTGCCAGTAGACGGCAGGGTTACTCCTACAATGAGCAGTTCTTC	CASRRQGYSYNEQFF
TRBV5-1	TRBD1	NA	TRBJ1-1	TGCGCCAGCAGCCAACAGGGGTGGACTGAAGCTTTCTTT	CASSQQGWTEAFF
TRBV11-2	TRBD2	NA	TRBJ2-1	TGTGCCAGCAGCTTAAGGAGCGGGGCCTACAATGAGCAGTTCTTC	CASSLRSGAYNEQFF
TRBV10-1	TRBD2	NA	TRBJ2-5	TGCGCCAGCAGTAAATTAGCGGGGGGCATAGAGACCCAGTACTTC	CASSKLAGGIETQYF
TRBV5-1	TRBD1	NA	TRBJ1-1	TGCGCCAGCAGCATTACGGACAGGGCTTTAGGGCCTGAAGCTTTCTTT	CASSITDRALGPEAFF
TRBV19	TRBD1	few	TRBJ1-2	TGTGCCAGTGGGGACAGGAGGCTTTATGGCTACACCTTC	CASGDRRLYGYTF
TRBV9	TRBD2	NA	TRBJ2-1	TGTGCCAGCAGCGGGGGACTAGCGCTAACCTACAATGAGCAGTTCTTC	CASSGGLALTYNEQFF
TRBV5-6	TRBD2	NA	TRBJ2-1	TGTGCCAGCAGCTCGGGAGGGGGGTCCTACAATGAGCAGTTCTTC	CASSSGGGSYNEQFF
TRBV7-8	NA	few	TRBJ1-5	TGTGCCAGCAGCCCCTCAGGGGTGCCCCAGCATTTT	CASSPSGVPQHF
TRBV7-2	NA	once	TRBJ1-1	TGTGCCAGCAGCTTAGGAAACAGACAGAACACTGAAGCTTTCTTT	CASSLGNRQNTEAFF
TRBV27	TRBD1	NA	TRBJ2-1	TGTGCCAGCAGCCCATTTAGGGGGCTCCTATACAATGAGCAGTTCTTC	CASSPFRGLLYNEQFF
TRBV6-1	NA	NA	TRBJ1-4	TGTGCCAGCAAAAGACAGGTTGCAACTAATGAAAAACTGTTTTTT	CASKRQVATNEKLFF
TRBV28	TRBD2	once	TRBJ2-7	TGTGCCAGCAGTTTACCGCGGGGTAGCGGGGAGCAGTACTTC	CASSLPRGSGEQYF
TRBV6-1	TRBD2	few	TRBJ2-3	TGTGCCAGCAGTGAAGCTAGCGGGAGCCCAGATACGCAGTATTTT	CASSEASGSPDTQYF
TRBV6-5	NA	few	TRBJ2-2	TGTGCCAGCAGTTACTCGAATGGGCAGTACACCGGGGAGCTGTTTTTT	CASSYSNGQYTGELFF
TRBV19	NA	NA	TRBJ1-5	TGTGCCAGTAGTTTCCCGACAGAGCACCAGCCCCAGCATTTT	CASSFPTEHQPQHF
TRBV6-5	TRBD1	NA	TRBJ1-3	TGTGCCAGCCGACGGGACAGGGTGTCTGGAAACACCATATATTTT	CASRRDRVSGNTIYF
TRBV7-3	NA	once	TRBJ1-2	TGTGCCAGCAGCTTAACGCGAACAGGGCGTGGCTACACCTTC	CASSLTRTGRGYTF
TRBV27	NA	few	TRBJ2-7	TGTGCCAGCAGTTCGGGAGCGTGGTACGAGCAGTACTTC	CASSSGAWYEQYF
TRBV19	NA	NA	TRBJ1-1	TGTGCCAGTAGTATAGGCGTTTTCTCCGCTTTCTTT	CASSIGVFSAFF
TRBV28	TRBD2	few	TRBJ2-7	TGTGCCAGCAGTTTAATGGCGGGAGCCCCCTACGAGCAGTACTTC	CASSLMAGAPYEQYF
TRBV10-2	NA	NA	TRBJ2-7	TGCGCCAGCAGTGAGTCGAGAGTAACCGAGCAGTACTTC	CASSESRVTEQYF
TRBV12-5	TRBD1	NA	TRBJ2-3	TGTGCTAGTGGTCCCTCGGACAGGGGTATAGATACGCAGTATTTT	CASGPSDRGIDTQYF
TRBV6-4	TRBD1	once	TRBJ2-2	TGTGCCAGCAGCATAGGGGGCTCCGTGCCCACCGGGGAGCTGTTTTTT	CASSIGGSVPTGELFF